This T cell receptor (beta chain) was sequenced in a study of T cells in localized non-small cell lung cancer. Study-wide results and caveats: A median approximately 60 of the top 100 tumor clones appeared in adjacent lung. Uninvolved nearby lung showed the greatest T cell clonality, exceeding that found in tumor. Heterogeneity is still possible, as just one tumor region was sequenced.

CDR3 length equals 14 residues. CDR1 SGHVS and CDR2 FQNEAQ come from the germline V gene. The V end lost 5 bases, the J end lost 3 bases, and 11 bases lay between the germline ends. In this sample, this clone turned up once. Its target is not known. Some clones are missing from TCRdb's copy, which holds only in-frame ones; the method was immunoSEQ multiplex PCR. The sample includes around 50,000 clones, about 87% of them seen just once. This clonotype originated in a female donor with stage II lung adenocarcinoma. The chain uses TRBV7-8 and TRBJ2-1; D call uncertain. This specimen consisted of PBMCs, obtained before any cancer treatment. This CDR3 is CASSGGADYNEQFF. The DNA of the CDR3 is TGTGCCAGCAGCGGCGGAGCCGACTACAATGAGCAGTTCTTC.